The entry below gives a single T cell receptor beta chain sequence along with its context. Antigen specificity is unknown. These data come from a study of T cell repertoires in cytomegalovirus infection. Background on the study: Recently identified HLA-C-restricted CMV epitopes were used, and well-studied HLA-B-restricted CMV epitopes were used as well. Public TCR beta signatures indicated both CMV infection and matching HLA type.

CDR1 is MNHNY, CDR2 SVGAGI, per germline (reference sequence). This CDR3 contains 13 residues. V lost 5 bases and J 7 bases, leaving 14 bases between the germline ends. General observations from the study: CMV-specific TCR beta clonotypes restricted by HLA-C dominated the ex vivo response. There were carriers of CMV plus the relevant HLA, and cumulative public TCR beta family frequency identified them.

MiXCR, run by TCRdb on the reads, gives a single entry per CDR3 protein. Of approximately 1,000,000 distinct CDR3 sequences in the sample, approximately 31% are singletons; the top ten hold roughly an eighth. The chain combines TRBV6-6 with TRBJ1-1; D is possibly TRBD1 (6 bases). This material consisted of cultured CD8+ T cells from PBMCs, taken from culture after CMV antigen stimulation. The origin of this receptor is a human donor in good health (CMV status not recorded). Some clones in this sample may be carry-over from other donors' samples. CDR3 amino acids: CASSRTGSDEAFF. DNA for the CDR3: TGTGCCAGCAGTCGAACAGGGTCTGATGAAGCTTTCTTT.